This T cell receptor (beta chain) came from a study of shared clonotypes between healthy human individuals. Study-wide context: Per donor, CD8 memory used one plate, CD8 naive used two, CD4 memory used three and CD4 naive used three.

Profiling relied on immunoSEQ multiplex PCR, and the TCRdb table lists in-frame clones only, not all of them. This sample carries around 2,100,000 clones, around 96% of them seen once, and the ten largest clones take 0.95% to 1.5%. CD8 cells classed as naive were CD45RO-negative and positively selected for CCR7, excluding terminally differentiated effector memory CD45RA+ cells. Donors, without exception, were Caucasian adults residing in Nashville, Tennessee. This clone appeared a few times. The CDR3 has 14 residues. Germline CDR1 and CDR2: MDHEN and SYDVKM. V lost 7 bases, J lost 7 bases, and 17 bases lay in between.

The source is a man between 18 and 29 years old in good health. The sequencing sample was made of naive CD8+ T cells sorted from blood. The J gene is TRBJ1-5, the V gene TRBV28; D not resolved. CDR3 coding DNA: TGTGCCAGCACCTCGGGGATCGGCGTCCAGCCCCAGCATTTT. It is translated as CASTSGIGVQPQHF.